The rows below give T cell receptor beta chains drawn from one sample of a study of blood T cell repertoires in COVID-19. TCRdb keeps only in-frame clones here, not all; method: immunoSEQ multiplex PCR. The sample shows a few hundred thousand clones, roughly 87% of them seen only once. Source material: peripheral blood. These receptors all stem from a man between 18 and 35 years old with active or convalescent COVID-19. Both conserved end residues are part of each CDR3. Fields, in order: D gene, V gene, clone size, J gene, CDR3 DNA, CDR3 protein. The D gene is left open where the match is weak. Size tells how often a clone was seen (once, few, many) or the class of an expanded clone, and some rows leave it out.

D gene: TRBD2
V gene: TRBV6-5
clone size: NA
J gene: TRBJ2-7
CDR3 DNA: TGTGCCAGCGGAGGTGGGGCTAGCGGGAGCCACGAGCAGTACTTC
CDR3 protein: CASGGGASGSHEQYF

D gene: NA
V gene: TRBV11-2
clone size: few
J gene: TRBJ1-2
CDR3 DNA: TGTGCCAGCAGCCCCCCGGGACAAATCAACTATGGCTACACCTTC
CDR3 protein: CASSPPGQINYGYTF

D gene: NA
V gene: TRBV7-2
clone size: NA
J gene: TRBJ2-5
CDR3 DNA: TGTGCCAGCAGCTCGAGGACAGAGGAGACCCAGTACTTC
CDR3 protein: CASSSRTEETQYF

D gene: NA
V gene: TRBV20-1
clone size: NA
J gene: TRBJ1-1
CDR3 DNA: TGCAGTGCTAGTGGACGGGCGGGCAAGAACACTGAAGCTTTCTTT
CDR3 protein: CSASGRAGKNTEAFF

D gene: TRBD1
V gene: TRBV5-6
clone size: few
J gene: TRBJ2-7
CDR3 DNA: TGTGCCAGCAGCTTATCGGGACAGCTCTCCTACGAGCAGTACTTC
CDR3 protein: CASSLSGQLSYEQYF

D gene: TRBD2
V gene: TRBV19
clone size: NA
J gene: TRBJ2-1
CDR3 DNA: TGTGCCAGTAGGGCCACCGGGACTAGCCTCTCAAGAGACTACAATGAGCAGTTCTTC
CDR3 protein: CASRATGTSLSRDYNEQFF

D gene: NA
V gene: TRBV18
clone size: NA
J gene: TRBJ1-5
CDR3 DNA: TGTGCCAGCTCACTGCAGGGAGCGGGACTACAGCCCCAGCATTTT
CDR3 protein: CASSLQGAGLQPQHF

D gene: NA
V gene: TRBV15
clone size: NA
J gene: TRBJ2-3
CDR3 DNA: TGTGCCACCAGCAGAGGGACAGTCTACACAGATACGCAGTATTTT
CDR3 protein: CATSRGTVYTDTQYF

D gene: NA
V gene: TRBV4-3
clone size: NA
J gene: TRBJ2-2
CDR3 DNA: TGCGCCAGCAGCTTCCAGGCGTCTGGGACCGGGGAGCTGTTTTTT
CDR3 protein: CASSFQASGTGELFF

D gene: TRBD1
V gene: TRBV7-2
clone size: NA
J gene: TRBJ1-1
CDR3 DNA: TGTGCCAGCAGCCGGACAGGGTCCAATGAAGCTTTCTTT
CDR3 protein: CASSRTGSNEAFF

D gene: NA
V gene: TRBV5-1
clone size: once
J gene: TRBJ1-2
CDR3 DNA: TGCGCCAGCAGCTCCGACGGGGGATTTTATGGCTACACCTTC
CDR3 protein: CASSSDGGFYGYTF

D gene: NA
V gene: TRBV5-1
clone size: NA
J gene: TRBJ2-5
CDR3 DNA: TGCGCCAGCGCCCCTGGCCAGGCTGAAGAGACCCAGTACTTC
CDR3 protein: CASAPGQAEETQYF

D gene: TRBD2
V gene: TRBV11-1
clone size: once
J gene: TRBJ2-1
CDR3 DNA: TGTGCCAGCCCCCTGCGGGGGGGGGAGGAGCAGTTCTTC
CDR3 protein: CASPLRGGEEQFF

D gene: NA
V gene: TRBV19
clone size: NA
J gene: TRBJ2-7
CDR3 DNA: TGTGCCAGTAGTATAGATCTCGTACAGCTCCTCTACGAGCAGTACTTC
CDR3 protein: CASSIDLVQLLYEQYF

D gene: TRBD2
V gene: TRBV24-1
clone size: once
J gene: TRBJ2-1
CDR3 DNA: TGTGCCACCAGGAGGATTCACACAAGAATAGCGGGGGGGATCAACAATGAGCAGTTCTTC
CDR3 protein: CATRRIHTRIAGGINNEQFF

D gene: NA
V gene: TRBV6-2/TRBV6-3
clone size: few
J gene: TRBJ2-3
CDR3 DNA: TGTGCCAGCAGTTACCAGAACACAGATACGCAGTATTTT
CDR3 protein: CASSYQNTDTQYF

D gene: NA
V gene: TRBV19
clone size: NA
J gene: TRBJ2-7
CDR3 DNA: TGTGCCAGTAGTATAAATGGGCCCCGGGACTACGAGCAGTACTTC
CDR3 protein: CASSINGPRDYEQYF

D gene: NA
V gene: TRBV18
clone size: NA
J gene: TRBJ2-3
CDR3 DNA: TGTGCCAGCCGTCAGGGGGGTAGCACAGATACGCAGTATTTT
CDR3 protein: CASRQGGSTDTQYF

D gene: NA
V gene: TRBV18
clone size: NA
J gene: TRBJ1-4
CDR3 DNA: TGTGCCAGCTCACACAGGGTTGAAAAACTGTTTTTT
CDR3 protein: CASSHRVEKLFF